A single sample is the source of the 25 T cell receptor beta chains below, sequenced in a study of T cells in Graves' hyperthyroidism and ophthalmopathy. RNA transcripts served as the template for amplifying TCR beta CDR3 regions. The study used the HTBI primer set for a first-round RT-PCR of the TCR CDR3. MiXCR, run by TCRdb on the multiplex PCR reads, gives a single entry per CDR3 protein. The data show fewer than 350,000 distinct CDR3 sequences, 18% seen once. The sequenced sample was blood. These receptors came from a woman aged 35 to 49 with Graves' ophthalmopathy.

The gene calls are TRBV7-9 and TRBJ2-7, with a tentative D call TRBD2 (6 bases). The germline CDR1 and CDR2 sequences are SEHNR and FQNEAQ (reference sequence). The CDR3 extends over 12 amino acids. Trimming cost V 10 bases and J 4 bases, with 14 bases left between them. In nucleotides, the CDR3 is TGTGCCAACAGATCCGGGGGTTACGAGCAGTACTTC. Amino acid sequence: CANRSGGYEQYF.

The CDR3 region is CASSLGTWVHEQYF. The CDR3 DNA sequence: TGTGCCAGCAGCTTAGGTACATGGGTCCACGAGCAGTACTTC. The J gene is TRBJ2-7, the V gene TRBV11-2; no firm D call. Trimming cost V 1 base and J 5 bases, with 12 bases left between them. Germline V CDR1 and CDR2: SGHAT, FQNNGV. CDR3 size: 14 residues.

This clonotype has ten or more counts. The V gene is TRBV9, the J gene TRBJ1-5; D remains ambiguous. The CDR3 length is 14 residues. Trimming took off 0 bases at V and 1 base at J, with 5 bases between the two ends. Germline CDR1 and CDR2: SGDLS and YYNGEE. The CDR3: CASSVGQSNQPQHF. CDR3 nucleotides: TGTGCCAGCAGCGTAGGACAAAGCAATCAGCCCCAGCATTTT.

This clonotype was picked up many times. The gene calls are TRBV28 and TRBJ2-2; D may be TRBD1 (5 bases). The germline V gene has CDR1 MDHEN and CDR2 SYDVKM. This CDR3 is 16 amino acids long. Trimming removed 4 bases from V and 2 bases from J, with 14 bases in between. The CDR3 region is CASSYQGRGNTGELFF. For the CDR3, the DNA is TGTGCCAGCAGTTACCAGGGTCGTGGAAACACCGGGGAGCTGTTTTTT. The whole variable domain, remainder taken from reference TRBV28 and TRBJ2-2, is DVKVTQSSRYLVKRTGEKVFLECVQDMDHENMFWYRQDPGLGLRLIYFSYDVKMKEKGDIPEGYSVSREKKERFSLILESASTNQTSMYLCASSYQGRGNTGELFFGEGSRLTVL.

This clonotype was seen many times. The chain combines TRBV6-2 or TRBV6-3 with TRBJ1-1, with 9 bases that match TRBD1. The germline CDR1 and CDR2 sequences are MNHEY and SVGEGT. The length of the CDR3 is 15 residues. V was clipped by 4 bases and J by 3 bases; unmatched bases: 6. This chain's CDR3 is CASSSSGTGHTEAFF. DNA of the CDR3: TGTGCCAGCAGTTCATCCGGGACAGGGCACACTGAAGCTTTCTTT.

This clonotype showed up many times. V usage is TRBV7-8 and J usage is TRBJ1-5, with D unresolved. Germline CDR1 and CDR2: SGHVS and FQNEAQ. With 2 bases removed from V and 0 bases from J, the gap between germline ends came to 11 bases. This CDR3 is 16 amino acids long. The CDR3 loop is CASSLSNRDSNQPQHF. In DNA, the CDR3 is TGTGCCAGCAGCTTATCGAACAGAGATAGCAATCAGCCCCAGCATTTT.

With regard to this clonotype: The junction departs from the called germline gene at one end, perhaps through a read error. V and J are TRBV7-2 and TRBJ2-4; D is ambiguous. CDR3 length: 15 residues. Looked up from germline, CDR1 is SGHTA and CDR2 is FQGNSA. CDR3 loop: CASSIAPGTKNLQYF. The CDR3 bases are TGTGCCAGCAGCATCGCCCCTGGTACCAAAAACCTTCAGTACTTC.

Ten or more counts support this clonotype. This chain uses TRBV10-3 with TRBJ1-5; no clear D gene. The CDR3 totals 14 residues. Germline CDR1 is ENHRY and CDR2 is SYGVKD. V was trimmed by 3 bases and J by 6 bases, leaving 12 bases between them. CDR3 amino acids: CAISDGRGRQPQHF. The CDR3 DNA reads as TGTGCCATCAGTGATGGTAGAGGCCGTCAGCCCCAGCATTTT.

V and J are TRBV6-1 and TRBJ1-1; no firm D call. Per the germline V gene, CDR1 is MNHNS and CDR2 is SASEGT. Trimming cost V 7 bases and J 2 bases, with 17 bases left between them. The CDR3 contains 15 residues. CDR3 DNA sequence: TGTGCCAGCATCGCTGAGGGAAACGTAAACACTGAAGCTTTCTTT. The encoded protein is CASIAEGNVNTEAFF.

This clonotype has ten or more counts. The chain carries TRBV28 and TRBJ1-2; unclear D gene. V shed 3 bases and J shed 10 bases, with 18 bases lying between them. CDR1 is MDHEN and CDR2 is SYDVKM in the germline V gene. The CDR3 contains 14 residues. CDR3 residues: CASSFRLFGSHYTF. The CDR3 DNA reads as TGTGCCAGCAGTTTTCGGTTGTTCGGGAGTCACTACACCTTC.

The gene calls are TRBV20-1 and TRBJ2-7; 10 bases agree with TRBD1. Trimming at V came to 0 bases and at J to 7 bases, leaving 9 bases not matched to a gene. Germline loops: CDR1 DFQATT, CDR2 SNEGSKA (reference sequence). The CDR3 contains 15 residues. CDR3 residues: CSARELTGGFAEQYF. The DNA of the CDR3 is TGCAGTGCTAGAGAATTGACAGGGGGCTTTGCGGAGCAGTACTTC.

This clonotype was seen at least ten times. V usage is TRBV12-3 or TRBV12-4 and J usage is TRBJ1-5; 11 nucleotides line up with TRBD1. V lost 5 bases, J lost 5 bases, and 8 bases stayed unmatched. The CDR3 is 16 residues long. CDR3 amino acids: CASSPAPGQGDQPQHF. In DNA, the CDR3 is TGTGCCAGCAGTCCAGCCCCGGGACAGGGGGATCAGCCCCAGCATTTT.

The chain is built from TRBV24-1 and TRBJ2-5; TRBD2 might be the D (5 bases). The CDR3 is 15 residues long. CDR1 and CDR2 from the germline V gene are KGHDR and SFDVKD. The V gene lost 0 bases and the J gene lost 5 bases, with 12 bases spanning the gap. DNA of the CDR3: TGTGCCACCAGTGATTTGAACGGCCCGGGGGAGACCCAGTACTTC. This gives the protein CATSDLNGPGETQYF.

This clonotype was counted ten times or more. CDR3 sequence (DNA): TGTGCCAGCAGTTTCGGCGGGAGTACGATTGACATTCAGTACTTC. Protein product: CASSFGGSTIDIQYF. The rearrangement joins TRBV27 to TRBJ2-4, with 7 nucleotides matching TRBD2. Trimming removed 3 bases from V and 8 bases from J; junction bases left unmatched: 10. The CDR3 covers 15 residues. Germline loops: CDR1 MNHEY, CDR2 SMNVEV (reference sequence).

The table lists this clonotype with many counts. This chain links TRBV9 with TRBJ2-7; 11 bases map to TRBD2. Germline V gives CDR1 SGDLS, CDR2 YYNGEE. V shed 0 bases, J shed 3 bases, and the junction held 8 bases outside the gene matches. The CDR3 has 17 residues. CDR3 in DNA: TGTGCCAGCAGCGTAGGACTAGCGGGATCCATCCTCTACGAGCAGTACTTC. Residues: CASSVGLAGSILYEQYF.

There are a few counts of this clonotype. This rearrangement joins TRBV6-2 or TRBV6-3 to TRBJ2-7; 7 nucleotides agree with TRBD1. This CDR3 spans 14 amino acids. CDR1 and CDR2 (germline): MNHEY, SVGEGT. V shed 7 bases and J 0 bases; nucleotides not matched to a gene: 6. In DNA, the CDR3 is TGTGCCAGCATCAAGGGACAGTCCTCCTACGAGCAGTACTTC. Its protein product is CASIKGQSSYEQYF.

This clonotype was detected many times. The V and J genes are TRBV15 and TRBJ1-2; 7 nucleotides line up with TRBD1. The length of the CDR3 is 17 residues. V gave up 0 bases and J gave up 0 bases; unmatched junction bases: 7. Germline-derived CDR1 and CDR2 are LNHNV and YYDKDF (reference sequence). The DNA for the CDR3 is TGTGCCACCAGCAGAGATCTAGGACAGGAAGCTAACTATGGCTACACCTTC. This gives the protein CATSRDLGQEANYGYTF.

This clonotype was observed at least ten times. The CDR3 here is CASSLTRGQETQYF. The CDR3 DNA is TGTGCCAGCAGCTTAACCAGGGGGCAAGAGACCCAGTACTTC. The chain is built from TRBV7-9 and TRBJ2-5, with TRBD1 matching over 7 bases. This CDR3 comprises 14 residues. V shed 2 bases and J 2 bases; nucleotides not matched to a gene: 2. Germline V lookup: CDR1 SEHNR, CDR2 FQNEAQ (reference sequence).

This clonotype was counted ten times or more. The chain carries TRBV10-1 and TRBJ1-1; tentative D call: TRBD1 (6 bases). This CDR3 has 14 residues. The V gene's germline CDR1 is WNHNN and CDR2 SYGVQD (reference sequence). Trimming removed 4 bases from V and 1 base from J, with 10 bases in between. The CDR3 is CASSARGRNTEAFF. The DNA of the CDR3 is TGCGCCAGCAGTGCCAGGGGCAGGAACACTGAAGCTTTCTTT.

Ten or more counts support this clonotype. The chain couples TRBV30 to TRBJ2-2; TRBD1 is a possible D gene (6 bases). The ends were cut back, 4 bases at V and 5 bases at J, with 14 bases in the middle. Germline assignment: CDR1 GTSNPN and CDR2 SVGIG (reference sequence). The CDR3 spans 14 residues. The CDR3 DNA sequence: TGTGCCTGGATGAGGGGGAGCGGAACCGGGGAGCTGTTTTTT. It is translated as CAWMRGSGTGELFF. The full variable domain, completed using reference TRBV30 and TRBJ2-2, is SQTIHQWPATLVQPVGSPLSLECTVEGTSNPNLYWYRQAAGRGLQLLFYSVGIGQISSEVPQNLSASRPQDRQFILSSKKLLLSDSGFYLCAWMRGSGTGELFFGEGSRLTVL.

This clonotype has ten or more counts. It may be a read error: a sequence one base away is much more abundant. The chain recombines TRBV6-5 with TRBJ1-1; no definite D call. This CDR3 contains 14 residues. The germline CDR1 and CDR2 sequences are MNHEY and SVGAGI. V shed 0 bases and J shed 1 base, with 6 bases lying between them. The CDR3 spells CASSYSSPNTEAFF. The CDR3 nucleotides are TGTGCCAGCAGTTACTCGTCACCGAACACTGAAGCTTTCTTT.

This clonotype was seen at least ten times. In DNA, the CDR3 is TGCAGCGTTGGAGTGCAGCTTCATGGCTACACCTTC. Protein product: CSVGVQLHGYTF. The V call is TRBV29-1, the J call TRBJ1-2; D remains ambiguous. Germline V gene lookup returns CDR1 SQVTM and CDR2 ANQGSEA. This CDR3 is built from 12 residues. V lost 4 bases and J 6 bases, leaving 12 bases between the germline ends.

The table lists this clonotype with many counts. This may stem from a read error, because a much larger clone lies one nucleotide away. The rearrangement links TRBV28 to TRBJ1-1; D perhaps matches TRBD1 (6 bases). This CDR3 comprises 15 residues. Germline lookup yields CDR1 MDHEN and CDR2 SYDVKM. Trimming removed 4 bases at V and 1 base at J, with 13 bases between. The CDR3 DNA reads as TGTGCCAGCAGTTCCCCGACAGGCGCGAACACTGAAGCTTTCTTT. Protein: CASSSPTGANTEAFF.

In its sample, this clonotype was seen many times. This sequence may be a read error, since a much larger clone differs from it by one base. Because the CDR3 is missing its conserved closing phenylalanine or tryptophan, this is likely a read error. This chain uses TRBV11-2 with TRBJ1-1, with D tentatively TRBD1 (6 bases). Trimming removed 5 bases from V and 0 bases from J, with 13 bases in between. CDR1 is SGHAT and CDR2 is FQNNGV in the germline V gene. This CDR3 region has 15 residues. CDR3 in amino acids: CASSPTGTLNTEAFL. The CDR3 DNA reads as TGTGCCAGCAGCCCCACCGGGACACTGAACACTGAAGCTTTCCTT.

This clonotype was recorded many times. The V call is TRBV28, the J call TRBJ2-7; 8 bases match TRBD2. The CDR3 has 17 residues. Trimming cost V 5 bases and J 1 base; bases outside gene matches: 13. Looked up from germline, CDR1 is MDHEN and CDR2 is SYDVKM. DNA for the CDR3: TGTGCCAGCAGTACGCCGGGACTAGGGTCCAGGTCCTACGAGCAGTACTTC. Amino acids: CASSTPGLGSRSYEQYF.